One sample yielded the 25 T cell receptor beta chains listed below, sequenced in a study of blood T cell repertoires in COVID-19. Method: immunoSEQ multiplex PCR; TCRdb's copy keeps in-frame clones and lacks some. The data contain 300,000 to 400,000 clones, approximately 86% of them singletons. Material for sequencing was peripheral blood. The receptors were sampled from a human donor in a cohort sampled during active COVID-19.

This chain connects TRBV7-6 to TRBJ2-3; TRBD2 aligns across 8 bases. Germline loops: CDR1 SGHVS, CDR2 FNYEAQ. J lost 2 bases, V lost 4 bases, and 8 bases had no gene match. The CDR3 is 16 residues long. CDR3 bases: TGTGCCAGCAGCTGGTTTGTTAGCGGGGACACAGATACGCAGTATTTT. Translating it yields CASSWFVSGDTDTQYF.

The chain is built from TRBV30 and TRBJ2-1, with 8 bases lining up with TRBD2. The CDR3 contains 15 residues. V lost 4 bases to trimming and J lost 7 bases; unmatched junction nucleotides: 12. Germline V gives CDR1 GTSNPN, CDR2 SVGIG (reference sequence). The CDR3 sequence: CAWTPRGGLVNEQFF. The DNA of the CDR3 is TGTGCCTGGACCCCAAGGGGGGGACTAGTGAATGAGCAGTTCTTC.

The chain uses TRBV19 and TRBJ2-4; 9 bases agree with TRBD1. Germline CDR1 is LNHDA and CDR2 is SQIVND (reference sequence). CDR3 length: 15 amino acids. Germline trimming cut 0 bases from V and 6 bases from J; bases unmatched to any gene: 3. The CDR3 region is CASSIEGTGLNIQYF. The CDR3 coding sequence is TGTGCCAGTAGTATAGAGGGGACAGGGTTAAACATTCAGTACTTC.

This clone was observed a single time. V usage is TRBV7-8 and J usage is TRBJ1-4; TRBD1 is a possible D gene (5 bases). V lost 5 bases, J lost 6 bases, and 19 bases lay in between. Germline loops: CDR1 SGHVS, CDR2 FQNEAQ. There are 16 residues in the CDR3. The CDR3 DNA reads as TGTGCCAGCAGCCAACGAAGGGGCCCCCGGGATGAAAAACTGTTTTTT. Its translation is CASSQRRGPRDEKLFF.

The CDR3 coding sequence is TGTGCCAGCACATTCCCAGGAAGTTACAATGAGCAGTTCTTC. It specifies CASTFPGSYNEQFF. V is TRBV28 and J is TRBJ2-1; D is unclear. Germline assignment: CDR1 MDHEN and CDR2 SYDVKM. The CDR3 is 14 residues long. Between the trimmed V and J ends, which lost 7 bases and 4 bases, there was a span of 14 bases. Complete variable domain (other parts from reference TRBV28 and TRBJ2-1): DVKVTQSSRYLVKRTGEKVFLECVQDMDHENMFWYRQDPGLGLRLIYFSYDVKMKEKGDIPEGYSVSREKKERFSLILESASTNQTSMYLCASTFPGSYNEQFFGPGTRLTVL.

The V and J genes are TRBV5-4 and TRBJ2-7, with 7 bases aligning to TRBD1. Germline V lookup: CDR1 SGHNT, CDR2 YYREEE (reference sequence). This CDR3 is 12 amino acids long. Germline trimming cut 2 bases from V and 6 bases from J; bases unmatched to any gene: 2. CDR3 DNA sequence: TGTGCCAGCAGCTTCAACAGGGGCGAGCAGTACTTC. As protein: CASSFNRGEQYF.

V gene TRBV27 combines with J gene TRBJ1-3; D unresolved. In germline, CDR1 is MNHEY, CDR2 SMNVEV (reference sequence). Deletions cut 3 bases from V and 4 bases from J, with 7 bases between. The CDR3 covers 13 residues. The CDR3 reads CASSFSLGNTIYF. In nucleotides, the CDR3 is TGTGCCAGCAGTTTCTCCTTGGGAAACACCATATATTTT.

J is TRBJ1-5 and V is TRBV19; 9 positions match TRBD1. V shed 5 bases, J shed 7 bases, and the junction held 12 bases outside the gene matches. The germline V gene has CDR1 LNHDA and CDR2 SQIVND (reference sequence). There are 16 residues in the CDR3. The CDR3 bases are TGTGCCAGTAGTGCCGAACCGACAGGGGGTTTACAGCCCCAGCATTTT. This encodes CASSAEPTGGLQPQHF.

The chain combines TRBV3-1 (or the pseudogene TRBV3-2) with TRBJ1-1, with D unresolved. Germline lookup yields CDR1 LGHDT and CDR2 YNNKEL (reference sequence). With 0 bases removed from V and 1 base from J, the gap between germline ends came to 9 bases. The length of the CDR3 is 15 residues. CDR3 DNA sequence: TGTGCCAGCAGCCAAGATCCAGGCTGGAACACTGAAGCTTTCTTT. The encoded protein is CASSQDPGWNTEAFF.

The chain has TRBV5-1 and TRBJ2-5, with D unclear. V shed 4 bases and J shed 1 base, with 8 bases lying between them. Germline loops: CDR1 SGHRS, CDR2 YFSETQ. This CDR3 region has 13 residues. CDR3 sequence (DNA): TGCGCCAGCAGCCCCCCCCTCCAAGAGACCCAGTACTTC. The encoded protein is CASSPPLQETQYF.

This clone was seen once. This chain joins TRBV7-3 and TRBJ2-1; D may be TRBD2 (6 bases). Germline V gene sequence: CDR1 SGHTA, CDR2 FQGTGA. Trimming stripped 4 bases from V and 3 bases from J, with 22 bases between. The CDR3 contains 18 residues. In nucleotides, the CDR3 is TGTGCCAGCAGCTCTATTGGATCTAGCGAGGCACTCTACAATGAGCAGTTCTTC. The encoded protein is CASSSIGSSEALYNEQFF.

V and J are TRBV27 and TRBJ1-2; 7 bases agree with TRBD1. The CDR3 totals 13 residues. V was clipped by 5 bases and J by 4 bases; unmatched bases: 4. CDR1 and CDR2 from the germline V gene are MNHEY and SMNVEV (reference sequence). CDR3 nucleotides: TGTGCCAGCAGTCCGACAGGGCCCTATGGCTACACCTTC. Amino acids: CASSPTGPYGYTF.

The chain has TRBV11-2 and TRBJ2-1; 9 nucleotides line up with TRBD2. Germline V gene lookup returns CDR1 SGHAT and CDR2 FQNNGV. The V segment lost 0 bases and the J segment 4 bases; nucleotides outside the gene matches: 7. This CDR3 comprises 17 residues. CDR3 DNA: TGTGCCAGCAGCTTAGATCGTGGTAGCGGGGGTTACAATGAGCAGTTCTTC. It codes for CASSLDRGSGGYNEQFF.

CDR3: CASSQSMTEANSPLHF. CDR3 nucleotides: TGCGCCAGCAGTCAATCGATGACAGAGGCAAATTCACCCCTCCACTTT. The V gene is TRBV23-1, the J gene TRBJ1-6; D may be TRBD1 (5 bases). TRBV23-1 is an ORF; its function is uncertain. The V and J ends lost 0 bases and 7 bases respectively, with 13 bases between them. This CDR3 is built from 16 residues.

This clone showed up just a few times. V is TRBV4-1 and J is TRBJ1-4, with D possibly being TRBD1 (6 bases). V lost 4 bases, J lost 7 bases, and 13 bases lay in between. CDR3 length: 14 residues. Per germline, CDR1 MGHRA and CDR2 YSYEKL. CDR3 sequence reads: CASSRGQTREKLFF. In DNA form, the CDR3 reads TGCGCCAGCAGCCGCGGACAGACTCGTGAAAAACTGTTTTTT.

The chain joins TRBV10-1 to TRBJ2-3, with TRBD2 matching over 9 bases. After removal of 6 bases from V and 4 bases from J, the junction contained 5 bases not matched to a gene. Germline assignment: CDR1 WNHNN and CDR2 SYGVQD (reference sequence). The CDR3 has 14 amino acids. CDR3 in DNA: TGCGCCAGCAGCGTTAGCGGGAGACCAGATACGCAGTATTTT. It encodes CASSVSGRPDTQYF.

The chain is built from TRBV4-1 and TRBJ2-1; D remains ambiguous. CDR1 is MGHRA and CDR2 is YSYEKL in the germline V gene. The CDR3 covers 14 residues. The germline V and J ends were trimmed by 5 bases and 9 bases, with 17 bases remaining between them. The CDR3 loop reads CASSKGGLNIEQFF. CDR3 bases: TGCGCCAGCAGCAAAGGCGGCCTCAACATTGAGCAGTTCTTC.

A remark on this clone: This sample also contains other DNA sequences that code for the same CDR3. This chain uses TRBV19 with TRBJ1-1, with a weak D call TRBD1 (5 bases). This CDR3 is 13 amino acids long. The germline V gene has CDR1 LNHDA and CDR2 SQIVND (reference sequence). V was cut by 4 bases and J by 1 base, with 7 bases left in between. CDR3 sequence reads: CASSNTGNTEAFF. The CDR3 DNA reads as TGTGCCAGTAGTAATACAGGGAACACTGAAGCTTTCTTT.

The gene calls are TRBV5-1 and TRBJ2-2; 12 nucleotides match TRBD2. V shed 4 bases and J 6 bases; nucleotides not matched to a gene: 7. This CDR3 region has 16 residues. Germline lookup yields CDR1 SGHRS and CDR2 YFSETQ. The CDR3 loop is CASSRRLAGESGELFF. The CDR3 coding sequence is TGCGCCAGCAGCCGCAGACTAGCGGGGGAATCCGGGGAGCTGTTTTTT.

This sequence joins TRBV19 and TRBJ2-7; D remains unclear. The germline V and J ends were trimmed by 1 base and 3 bases, with 13 bases remaining between them. In germline, CDR1 is LNHDA, CDR2 SQIVND (reference sequence). CDR3 length: 15 amino acids. CDR3 loop: CASSIGGSQFYEQYF. In DNA, the CDR3 is TGTGCCAGTAGTATAGGTGGCAGTCAATTCTACGAGCAGTACTTC.

This clone showed up just once. CDR3 in DNA: TGCGCCAGCAGCCAACCAGACTACCCCGCGGTAGATACGCAGTATTTT. It is translated as CASSQPDYPAVDTQYF. The gene calls are TRBV4-1 and TRBJ2-3; a weak D match, TRBD2 (5 bases). CDR1 and CDR2 (germline): MGHRA, YSYEKL. The CDR3 runs to 16 residues. V was cut by 2 bases and J by 5 bases, with 17 bases left in between.

This clone has just one count. The genes are TRBV14 and TRBJ2-2, with 7 positions matching TRBD1. The CDR3 has 17 residues. Germline lookup yields CDR1 SGHDN and CDR2 FVKESK. Trimming at V came to 0 bases and at J to 6 bases, leaving 10 bases not matched to a gene. The CDR3: CASSQDLWAGGAGELFF. The CDR3 DNA is TGTGCCAGCAGCCAAGATTTGTGGGCAGGGGGAGCCGGGGAGCTGTTTTTT. Drawing the rest from reference TRBV14 and TRBJ2-2, the complete variable domain is EAGVTQFPSHSVIEKGQTVTLRCDPISGHDNLYWYRRVMGKEIKFLLHFVKESKQDESGMPNNRFLAERTGGTYSTLKVQPAELEDSGVYFCASSQDLWAGGAGELFFGEGSRLTVL.

V usage is TRBV7-3 and J usage is TRBJ2-2, with 11 bases that match TRBD1. V trimming: 0 bases; J trimming: 1 base; junction bases outside the gene matches: 1. The CDR3 has 17 residues. The germline V gene has CDR1 SGHTA and CDR2 FQGTGA. The DNA of the CDR3 is TGTGCCAGCAGCTTAACTGGGACAGGGGGGAACACCGGGGAGCTGTTTTTT. It codes for CASSLTGTGGNTGELFF.

This clone appeared once. The chain is built from TRBV4-1 and TRBJ2-3; 9 nucleotides match TRBD2. CDR1 and CDR2 (germline): MGHRA, YSYEKL. CDR3 length equals 18 residues. V dropped 1 base and J dropped 3; count of bases not matched to a gene: 11. CDR3 DNA sequence: TGCGCCAGCAGCCAAGGGTGGGTAGCGGGAGTGCGGACAGATACGCAGTATTTT. Translating it yields CASSQGWVAGVRTDTQYF.

The V and J genes are TRBV19 and TRBJ1-2; the D gene is possibly TRBD1 (6 bases). The CDR3 runs 15 residues. The germline V gene encodes CDR1 LNHDA and CDR2 SQIVND (reference sequence). Between the trimmed V and J ends, which lost 3 bases and 4 bases, there was a span of 15 bases. CDR3 sequence (DNA): TGTGCCAGTAGTATGGCCCGGGACACCCCCTATGGCTACACCTTC. Its translation: CASSMARDTPYGYTF.